What follows is one T cell receptor (beta chain) and its context. Its specificity is not known. Sequencing was performed with immunoSEQ multiplex PCR; in TCRdb, only in-frame clones are kept and a portion is missing. Among 6,500 to 7,500 clones listed, roughly a third were seen once. The data originate from a study of siplizumab effects on memory and regulatory T cells. V dropped 0 bases and J dropped 4 bases, with 14 bases sitting between them. The CDR3 runs to 16 residues. CDR1 and CDR2 from the germline V gene are SGDLS and YYNGEE. Study findings and constraints: Suppressive function of proliferating Tregs from siplizumab cultures was not confirmed.

Over a period of under 7 days at 37 degrees C, the mixed lymphocyte reaction cells were cocultured. The sequenced material came from CFSE-low (dividing) CD8+ T cells sorted from an allogeneic mixed lymphocyte reaction. The source of this sequence is a human donor in good health; the cells came from an allogeneic mixed lymphocyte reaction. The V call is TRBV9, the J call TRBJ2-1; D tentatively fits TRBD1 or TRBD2 (5 bases each). The CDR3 region is CASSVVVSGLYNEQFF. The CDR3 DNA reads as TGTGCCAGCAGCGTAGTCGTCTCGGGGCTATACAATGAGCAGTTCTTC.